This T cell receptor beta chain emerged from a study of T cells after yellow fever vaccination. There are 16 residues in the CDR3. Trimming shortened V by 3 bases and J by 0 bases, and 9 bases separated the two germline ends. In germline, CDR1 is KGHSH, CDR2 LQKENI. Overall study findings and caveats: Most clones from primary vaccination were detected again post-booster (just under 97% CD4, roughly 91% CD8). Contaminating bulk clonotypes could be abundant in FACS-sorted repertoires.

Using its own MiXCR run on the 5' RACE reads, TCRdb lists one record per CDR3 protein. The data contain a few hundred thousand distinct CDR3 sequences, roughly 8.4% of them singletons. This clonotype was counted only a few times. What it binds is not known. J is TRBJ2-6 and V is TRBV18; D is undetermined. The receptor was derived from a man aged 18 to 30 who received the YFV17D yellow fever vaccine. This specimen consisted of PBMCs, obtained around 45 days after the first yellow fever vaccination. The chain's CDR3 is CASSPERVSGANVLTF. The CDR3 DNA reads TGTGCCAGCTCACCGGAACGCGTCTCTGGGGCCAACGTCCTGACTTTC.